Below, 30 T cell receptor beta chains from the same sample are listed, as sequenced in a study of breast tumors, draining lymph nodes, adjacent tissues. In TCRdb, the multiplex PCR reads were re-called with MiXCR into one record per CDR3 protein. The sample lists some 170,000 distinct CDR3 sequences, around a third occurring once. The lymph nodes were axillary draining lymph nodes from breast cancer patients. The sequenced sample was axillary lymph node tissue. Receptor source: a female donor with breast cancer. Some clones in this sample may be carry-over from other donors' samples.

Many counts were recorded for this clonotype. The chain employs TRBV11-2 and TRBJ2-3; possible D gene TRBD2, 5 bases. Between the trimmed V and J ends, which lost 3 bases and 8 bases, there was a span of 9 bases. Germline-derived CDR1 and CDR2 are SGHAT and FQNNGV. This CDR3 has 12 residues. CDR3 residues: CASSFSGATQYF. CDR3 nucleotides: TGTGCCAGCAGCTTCAGCGGCGCTACGCAGTATTTT.

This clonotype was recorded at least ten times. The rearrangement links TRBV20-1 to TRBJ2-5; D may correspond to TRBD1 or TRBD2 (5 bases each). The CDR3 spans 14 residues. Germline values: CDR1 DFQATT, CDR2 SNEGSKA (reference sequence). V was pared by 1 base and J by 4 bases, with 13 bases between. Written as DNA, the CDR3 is TGCAGTGCTAGAGGTGGGACGGAGCGAGAGACCCAGTACTTC. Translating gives CSARGGTERETQYF.

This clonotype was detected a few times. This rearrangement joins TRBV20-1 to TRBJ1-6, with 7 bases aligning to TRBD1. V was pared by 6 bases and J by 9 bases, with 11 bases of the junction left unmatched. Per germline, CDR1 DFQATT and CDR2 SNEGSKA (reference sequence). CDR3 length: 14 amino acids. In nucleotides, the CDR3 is TGCAGTGCCCTAGCCCGGGACAGTCCTTCACCCCTCCACTTT. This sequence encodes CSALARDSPSPLHF.

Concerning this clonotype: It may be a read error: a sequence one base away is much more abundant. The CDR3 region is CTSSYSPGFETQYF. CDR3 DNA sequence: TGTACCAGCAGTTACTCCCCAGGGTTTGAGACCCAGTACTTC. V and J are TRBV6-5 and TRBJ2-5; a possible D gene is TRBD1 (5 bases). The CDR3 consists of 14 residues. Germline loops: CDR1 MNHEY, CDR2 SVGAGI.

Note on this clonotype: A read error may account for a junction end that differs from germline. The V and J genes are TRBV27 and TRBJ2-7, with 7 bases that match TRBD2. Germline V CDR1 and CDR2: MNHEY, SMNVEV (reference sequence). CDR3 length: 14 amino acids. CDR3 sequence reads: CASSLLGGSQAQHF. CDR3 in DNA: TGTGCCAGCAGTTTATTGGGGGGGTCCCAGGCGCAGCACTTC.

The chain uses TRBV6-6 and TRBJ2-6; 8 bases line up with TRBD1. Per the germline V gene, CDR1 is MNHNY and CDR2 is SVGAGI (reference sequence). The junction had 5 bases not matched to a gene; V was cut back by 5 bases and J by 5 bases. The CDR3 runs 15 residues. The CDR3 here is CASSHWDRWANVLTF. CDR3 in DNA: TGTGCCAGCAGTCACTGGGACAGGTGGGCCAACGTCCTGACTTTC.

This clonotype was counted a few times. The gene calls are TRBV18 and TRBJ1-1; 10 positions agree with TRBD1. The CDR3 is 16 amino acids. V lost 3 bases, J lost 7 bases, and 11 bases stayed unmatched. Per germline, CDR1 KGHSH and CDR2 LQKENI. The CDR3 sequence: CASSPSGTGVRNEAFF. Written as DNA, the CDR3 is TGTGCCAGCTCACCCTCCGGGACAGGGGTTAGAAATGAAGCTTTCTTT.

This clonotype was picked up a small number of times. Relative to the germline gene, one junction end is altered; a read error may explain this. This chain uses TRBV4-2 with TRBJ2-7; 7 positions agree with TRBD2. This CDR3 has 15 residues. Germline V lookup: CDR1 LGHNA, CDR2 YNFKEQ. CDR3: CASTQASGPSYEQYF. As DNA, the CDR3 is TGTGCCAGCACCCAAGCTAGCGGACCTTCCTACGAGCAGTACTTC.

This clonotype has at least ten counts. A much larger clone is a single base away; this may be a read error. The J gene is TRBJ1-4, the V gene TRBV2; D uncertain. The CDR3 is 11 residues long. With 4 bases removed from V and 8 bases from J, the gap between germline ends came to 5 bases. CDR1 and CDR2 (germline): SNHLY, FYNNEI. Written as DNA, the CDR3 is TGTGCCAGCAGTGGACACGAAAAACTGTTTTTT. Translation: CASSGHEKLFF.

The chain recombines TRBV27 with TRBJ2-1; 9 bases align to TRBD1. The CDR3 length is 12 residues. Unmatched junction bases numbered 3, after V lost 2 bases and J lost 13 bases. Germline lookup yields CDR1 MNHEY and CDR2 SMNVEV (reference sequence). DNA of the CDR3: TGTGCCAGCAGTTTAGGGGGACAGGGACAGTTCTTC. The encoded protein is CASSLGGQGQFF.

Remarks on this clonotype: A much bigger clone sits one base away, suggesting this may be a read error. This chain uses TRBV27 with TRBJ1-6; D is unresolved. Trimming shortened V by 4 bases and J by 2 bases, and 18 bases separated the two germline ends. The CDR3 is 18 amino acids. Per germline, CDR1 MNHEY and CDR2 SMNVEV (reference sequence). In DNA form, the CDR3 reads TGTGCCAGCAGTTATCAACCGGGAGAGAGCCCCTATAATTCACCCCTCCACTTT. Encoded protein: CASSYQPGESPYNSPLHF.

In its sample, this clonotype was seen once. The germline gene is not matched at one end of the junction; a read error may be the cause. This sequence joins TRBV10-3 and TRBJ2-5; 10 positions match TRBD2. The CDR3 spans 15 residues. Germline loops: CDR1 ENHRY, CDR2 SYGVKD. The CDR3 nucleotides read TGTACCATCAGTGCTAGCGGGGGCGTTTCAGAGACCCGGTACTTC. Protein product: CTISASGGVSETRYF.

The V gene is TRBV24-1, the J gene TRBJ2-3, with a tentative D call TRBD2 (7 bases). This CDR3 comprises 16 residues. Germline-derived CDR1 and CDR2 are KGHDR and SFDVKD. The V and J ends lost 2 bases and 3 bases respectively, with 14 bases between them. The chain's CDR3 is CATSDSKGGRTDTQYF. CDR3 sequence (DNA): TGTGCCACCAGTGATTCAAAGGGGGGGAGGACAGATACGCAGTATTTT.

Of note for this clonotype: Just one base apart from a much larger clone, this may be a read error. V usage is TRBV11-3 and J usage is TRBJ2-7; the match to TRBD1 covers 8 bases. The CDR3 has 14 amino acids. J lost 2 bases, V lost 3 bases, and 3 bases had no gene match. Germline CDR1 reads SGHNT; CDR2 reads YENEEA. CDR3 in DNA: TGTGCCAGCAGCTTCGCAGGGGGCGCCTACGAGCAGTACTTC. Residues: CASSFAGGAYEQYF.

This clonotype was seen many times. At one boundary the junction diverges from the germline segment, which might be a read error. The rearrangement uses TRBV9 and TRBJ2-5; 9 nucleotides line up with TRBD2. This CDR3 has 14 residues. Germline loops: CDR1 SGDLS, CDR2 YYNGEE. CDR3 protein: CASSLVAGAETQSF. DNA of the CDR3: TGTGCCAGCAGCCTAGTAGCGGGAGCAGAGACCCAGTCCTTC.

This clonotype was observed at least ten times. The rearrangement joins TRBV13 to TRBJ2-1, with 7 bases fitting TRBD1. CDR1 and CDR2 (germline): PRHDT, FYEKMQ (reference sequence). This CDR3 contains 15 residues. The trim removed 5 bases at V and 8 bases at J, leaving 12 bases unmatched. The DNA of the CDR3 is TGTGCCAGCAGCAATACTGAGACAGGGCAGCATGAGCAGTTCTTC. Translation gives CASSNTETGQHEQFF.

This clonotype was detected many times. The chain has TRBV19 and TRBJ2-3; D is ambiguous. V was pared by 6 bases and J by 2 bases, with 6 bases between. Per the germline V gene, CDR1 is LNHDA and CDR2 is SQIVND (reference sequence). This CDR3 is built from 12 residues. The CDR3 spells CASSRYTDTQYF. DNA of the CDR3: TGTGCCAGTAGCCGTTACACAGATACGCAGTATTTT.

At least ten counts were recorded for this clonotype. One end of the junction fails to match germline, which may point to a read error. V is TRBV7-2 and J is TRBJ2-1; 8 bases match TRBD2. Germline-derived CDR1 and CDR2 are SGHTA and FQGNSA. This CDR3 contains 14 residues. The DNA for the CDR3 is TGTGCCAGCAGCCCATCAGCCTTACTAGCGGTCGGTGTCTTC. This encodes CASSPSALLAVGVF.

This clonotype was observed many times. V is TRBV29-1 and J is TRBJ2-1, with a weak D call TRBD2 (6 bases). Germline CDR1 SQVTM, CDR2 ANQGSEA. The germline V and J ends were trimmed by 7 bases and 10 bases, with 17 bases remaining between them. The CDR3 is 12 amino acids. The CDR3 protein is CSGGDGRGEQFF. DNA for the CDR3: TGCAGCGGGGGGGACGGCCGCGGAGAGCAGTTCTTC.

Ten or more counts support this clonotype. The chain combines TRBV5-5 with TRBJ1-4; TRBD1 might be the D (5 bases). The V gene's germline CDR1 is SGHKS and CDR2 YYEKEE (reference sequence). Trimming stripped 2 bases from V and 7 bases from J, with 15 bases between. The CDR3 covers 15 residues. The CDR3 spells CASSFTGGLGEKLFF. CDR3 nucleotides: TGTGCCAGCAGCTTTACAGGCGGTCTAGGTGAAAAACTGTTTTTT.

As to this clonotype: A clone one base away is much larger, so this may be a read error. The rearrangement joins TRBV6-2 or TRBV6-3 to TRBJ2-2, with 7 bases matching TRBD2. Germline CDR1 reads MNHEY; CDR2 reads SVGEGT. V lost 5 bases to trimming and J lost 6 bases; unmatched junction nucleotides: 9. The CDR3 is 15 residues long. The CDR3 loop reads CASSRLSSGSGELFF. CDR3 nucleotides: TGTGCCAGCAGTCGGCTCTCTAGCGGTTCCGGGGAGCTGTTTTTT.

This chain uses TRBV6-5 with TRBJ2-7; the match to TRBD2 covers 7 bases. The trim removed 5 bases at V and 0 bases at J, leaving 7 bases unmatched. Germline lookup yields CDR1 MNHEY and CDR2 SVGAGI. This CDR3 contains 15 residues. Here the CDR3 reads CASSHGLADSYEQYF. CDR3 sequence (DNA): TGTGCCAGCAGTCACGGTCTAGCGGACTCCTACGAGCAGTACTTC.

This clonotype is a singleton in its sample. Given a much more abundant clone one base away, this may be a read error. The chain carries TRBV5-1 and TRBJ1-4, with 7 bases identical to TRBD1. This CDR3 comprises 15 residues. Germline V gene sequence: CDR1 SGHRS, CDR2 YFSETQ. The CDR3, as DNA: TGCGCCAGCAGCTCGACAGGGCAAACTAATGAAGAACTGTCTTTT. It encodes CASSSTGQTNEELSF. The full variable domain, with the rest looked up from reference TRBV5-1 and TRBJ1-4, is KAGVTQTPRYLIKTRGQQVTLSCSPISGHRSVSWYQQTPGQGLQFLFEYFSETQRNKGNFPGRFSGRQFSNSRSEMNVSTLELGDSALYLCASSSTGQTNEELSFGSGTQLSVL.

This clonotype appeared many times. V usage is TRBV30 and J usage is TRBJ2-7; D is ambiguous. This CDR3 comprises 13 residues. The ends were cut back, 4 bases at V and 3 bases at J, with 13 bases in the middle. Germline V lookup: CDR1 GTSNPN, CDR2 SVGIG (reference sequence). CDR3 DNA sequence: TGTGCCTGGAATCGGCAGGTGAACTACGAGCAGTACTTC. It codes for CAWNRQVNYEQYF.

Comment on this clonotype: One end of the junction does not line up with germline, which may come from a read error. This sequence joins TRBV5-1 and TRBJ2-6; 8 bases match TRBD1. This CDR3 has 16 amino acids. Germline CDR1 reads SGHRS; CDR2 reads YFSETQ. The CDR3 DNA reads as TGCGCCAGCAGCTTATCAGGGGGCCCTGGCGCCAACGCCCTGACTTTC. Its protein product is CASSLSGGPGANALTF.

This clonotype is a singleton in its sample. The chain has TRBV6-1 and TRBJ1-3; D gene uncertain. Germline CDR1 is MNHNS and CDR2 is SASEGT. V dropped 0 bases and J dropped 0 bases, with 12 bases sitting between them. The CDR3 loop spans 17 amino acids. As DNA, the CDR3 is TGTGCCAGCAGTGAAGCGTTGGACGGCTCCTCTGGAAACACCATATATTTT. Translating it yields CASSEALDGSSGNTIYF.

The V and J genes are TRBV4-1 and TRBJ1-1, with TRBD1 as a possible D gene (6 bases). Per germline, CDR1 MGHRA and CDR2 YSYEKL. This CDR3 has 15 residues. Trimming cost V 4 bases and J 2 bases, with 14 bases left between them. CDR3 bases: TGCGCCAGCAGCCCCTTTGCAGGGGCCAACACTGAAGCTTTCTTT. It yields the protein CASSPFAGANTEAFF.

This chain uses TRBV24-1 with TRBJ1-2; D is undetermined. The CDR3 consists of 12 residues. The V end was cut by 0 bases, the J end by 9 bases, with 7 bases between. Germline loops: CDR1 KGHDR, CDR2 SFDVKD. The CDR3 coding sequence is TGTGCCACCAGTGATTTGCTCGGTAGCTACACCTTC. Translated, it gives CATSDLLGSYTF.

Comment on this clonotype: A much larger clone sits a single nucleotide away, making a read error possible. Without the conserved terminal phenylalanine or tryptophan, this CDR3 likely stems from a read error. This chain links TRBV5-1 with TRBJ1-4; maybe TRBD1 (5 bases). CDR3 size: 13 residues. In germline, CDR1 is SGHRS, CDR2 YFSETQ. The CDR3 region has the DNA TGCGCCAGCAGCATTGGACACCTTGAAAACCTGTTTCTT. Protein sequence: CASSIGHLENLFL.

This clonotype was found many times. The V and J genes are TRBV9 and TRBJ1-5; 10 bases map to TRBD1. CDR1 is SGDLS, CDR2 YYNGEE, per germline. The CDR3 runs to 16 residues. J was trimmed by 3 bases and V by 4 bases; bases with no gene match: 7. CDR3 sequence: CASSTGQGGPNQPQHF. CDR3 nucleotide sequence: TGTGCCAGCAGCACCGGACAGGGGGGTCCCAATCAGCCCCAGCATTTT.